This T cell receptor beta chain stems from a study of T cells in Graves' hyperthyroidism and ophthalmopathy. The CDR3 covers 16 residues. V lost 2 bases, J lost 6 bases, and 17 bases lay in between. Germline V gene lookup returns CDR1 MNHEY and CDR2 SMNVEV (reference sequence). Findings and caveats of the study: Expanded thyroid clonotypes (above 0.001) were mostly also found in blood.

Details on this clonotype: As yet, its antigen is unknown.

TCR beta CDR3 sequences were amplified from RNA transcripts. Initially, a first-round RT-PCR of the TCR CDR3 employed the HTBI primer set. In TCRdb, the multiplex PCR reads were re-called with MiXCR into one record per CDR3 protein. The table has around 300,000 distinct CDR3 sequences, 10% to 15% seen once. V and J are TRBV27 and TRBJ1-5, with a tentative D call TRBD1 (5 bases). The clonotype was recovered from a woman in her thirties with Graves' hyperthyroidism that later progressed to Graves' ophthalmopathy. Sequencing was carried out using blood. In DNA, the CDR3 is TGTGCCAGCAGTTTAGGTCAGGGTTTTGGGGCTCAGCCCCAGCATTTT. The encoded protein is CASSLGQGFGAQPQHF.